Detailed here is one T cell receptor (beta chain). Sequenced by immunoSEQ multiplex PCR; TCRdb stores in-frame clones only, minus some. The data contain 140,000 to 150,000 clones, about four fifths of them singletons. This entry belongs to a study of blood T cell repertoires in COVID-19. Study details: From T cells, B-cell-depleted T cells, or PBMCs came the material, which was cDNA or gDNA.

With 0 bases removed from V and 2 bases from J, the gap between germline ends came to 11 bases. Germline assignment: CDR1 SGHNT and CDR2 YYREEE (reference sequence). The CDR3 covers 15 residues. The specimen was peripheral blood. The chain recombines TRBV5-4 with TRBJ2-5; a weak D match, TRBD1 (6 bases). This sequence was found in a human donor with acute or convalescent COVID-19. The donor label of this sample is uncertain. The CDR3 region has the DNA TGTGCCAGCAGCTTGGGGGGACACCAGCAAGAGACCCAGTACTTC. It specifies CASSLGGHQQETQYF.